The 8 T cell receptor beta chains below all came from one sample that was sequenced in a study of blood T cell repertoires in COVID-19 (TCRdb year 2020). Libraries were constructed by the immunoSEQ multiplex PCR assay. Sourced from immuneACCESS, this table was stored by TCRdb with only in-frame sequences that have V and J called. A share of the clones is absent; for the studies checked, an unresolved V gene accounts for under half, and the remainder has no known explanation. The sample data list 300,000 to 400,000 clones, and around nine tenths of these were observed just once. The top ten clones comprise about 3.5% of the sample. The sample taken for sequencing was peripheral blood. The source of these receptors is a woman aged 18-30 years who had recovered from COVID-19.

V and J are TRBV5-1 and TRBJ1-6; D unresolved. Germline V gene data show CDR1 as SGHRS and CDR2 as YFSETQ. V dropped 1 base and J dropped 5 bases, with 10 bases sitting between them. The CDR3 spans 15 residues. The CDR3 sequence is CASSLNTAHNSPLHF. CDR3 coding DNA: TGCGCCAGCAGCTTGAATACAGCTCATAATTCACCCCTCCACTTT.

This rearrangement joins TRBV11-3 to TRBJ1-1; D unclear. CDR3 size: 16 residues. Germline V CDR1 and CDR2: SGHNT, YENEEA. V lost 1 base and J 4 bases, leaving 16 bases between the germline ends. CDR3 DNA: TGTGCCAGCAGCTTAGCCGCGGGCTTCGACGGCACTGAAGCTTTCTTT. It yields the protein CASSLAAGFDGTEAFF.

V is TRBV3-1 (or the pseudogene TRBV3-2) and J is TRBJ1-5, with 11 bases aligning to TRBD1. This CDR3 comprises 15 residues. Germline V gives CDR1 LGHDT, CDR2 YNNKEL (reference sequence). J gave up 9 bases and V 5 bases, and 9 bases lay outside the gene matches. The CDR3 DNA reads TGTGCCAGCAGCAGCCGGGGACAGGGGGGTGGGCCCCAGCATTTT. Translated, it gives CASSSRGQGGGPQHF.

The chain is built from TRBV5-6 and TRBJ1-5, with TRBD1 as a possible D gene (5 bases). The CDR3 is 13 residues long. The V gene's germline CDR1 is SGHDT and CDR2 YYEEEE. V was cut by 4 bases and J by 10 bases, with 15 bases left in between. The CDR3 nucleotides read TGTGCCAGCAGCCTGGGACTATCCAGCCCCCAGCATTTT. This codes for CASSLGLSSPQHF.

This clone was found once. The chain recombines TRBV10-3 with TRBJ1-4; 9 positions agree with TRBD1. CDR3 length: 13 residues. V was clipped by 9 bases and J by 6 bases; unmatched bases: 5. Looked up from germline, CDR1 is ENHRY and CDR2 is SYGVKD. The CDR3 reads CAMGTGLDEKLFF. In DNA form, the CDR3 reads TGTGCCATGGGGACAGGGCTTGATGAAAAACTGTTTTTT.

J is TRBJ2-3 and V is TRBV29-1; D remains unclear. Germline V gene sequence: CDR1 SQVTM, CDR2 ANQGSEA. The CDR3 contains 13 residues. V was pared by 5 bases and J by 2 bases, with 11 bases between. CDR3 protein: CSVSSRLTDTQYF. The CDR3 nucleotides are TGCAGCGTTTCTTCCAGGCTCACAGATACGCAGTATTTT.

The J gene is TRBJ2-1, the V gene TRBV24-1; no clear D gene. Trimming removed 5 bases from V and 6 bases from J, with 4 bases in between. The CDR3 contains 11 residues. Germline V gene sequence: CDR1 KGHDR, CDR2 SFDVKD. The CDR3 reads CATSVSNEQFF. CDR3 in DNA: TGTGCCACCAGTGTTAGCAATGAGCAGTTCTTC.

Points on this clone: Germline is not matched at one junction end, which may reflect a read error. CDR3 in DNA: TGTGCCAGCAGCCCGGGGGTGTACTACGGCTACACCTTC. Protein sequence: CASSPGVYYGYTF. This chain connects TRBV14 to TRBJ1-2, with D tentatively TRBD1 (5 bases). The CDR3 contains 13 residues. Germline-derived CDR1 and CDR2 are SGHDN and FVKESK.